Detailed here is one T cell receptor beta chain. The antigen it binds to is not known. No qualities accompany the bases; no much larger clone lies one base away. The cohort comprised under 700 healthy bone marrow donors. Cohort members were all nominally healthy when sampled, although unrecorded immune exposures were likely present. The donor was CMV seronegative and belonged to the group of several hundred seronegative cohort members. A peripheral blood sample was collected from each donor, and TCR beta sequencing was performed on peripheral blood mononuclear cells. The Qiagen DNeasy Blood Extraction Kit was used to extract genomic DNA from the blood cell samples. These data originate in a study of cytomegalovirus exposure and HLA in healthy donors (dated by TCRdb to 2016 to 2017). General notes on the study: An earlier analysis of some 600 of the donors reported roughly 300 Gb of sequence data and 117 million unique TCR beta sequences obtained from around 190 million T cells. About 320 gigabases of sequencing data and tens of millions of unique TCR sequences were included in an early release covering 550 to 800 HLA-typed donors. Among the approximately 400 genotyped donors, 75% to 90% belonged to the genetic ancestry cluster associated with self-reported Caucasian donors. The aim of the study was to test whether cataloging public T cell receptors could identify signatures of past pathogen exposure. Using immunosequencing, the study profiled T cell repertoires from 666 subjects and related those repertoires to cytomegalovirus serostatus. In addition to the first cohort of roughly 700 subjects, a separate validation cohort of around 110 different subjects was used. To predict cytomegalovirus infection status, the study brought together high-throughput TCR immunosequencing, statistical association of individual TCRs with disease status, and machine learning. A later analysis re-analyzed previously published TCR beta repertoires from approximately 700 donors and added high-resolution HLA genotyping to study TCR occurrence patterns. In the later analysis, no new phenotypic data were used to find candidate immune exposures; instead, reliance was placed on TCR beta sequences and their occurrence across donors. In an earlier analysis of 587 of the donors, high-throughput TCR beta sequencing was used to judge whether each TCR beta V gene segment behaved as functional or pseudogenic. Donor age, sex, ethnicity and CMV serostatus were collected together with the repertoire data. A later genetic analysis took genome-wide SNP genotypes for 398 of the 666 donors and used that subset as a discovery cohort. All discovery cohort repertoires had been generated on a single sequencing platform. HLA typing covered class I and class II loci at four-digit resolution. Typing coverage varied by locus: roughly 629-640 donors for A, B, C, DRB1 and DQB1; some 520 for DQA1; around 610 for DPA1; roughly 450 for DPB1. Four to six DR-DQ haplotypes were handled as single units for association and clustering, since linkage in the cohort was strong. On average, around 230,000 unique TCR beta nucleotide sequences were sequenced per donor among several hundred genotyped donors of the cohort, with roughly a sixth of those sequences being non-productive.

The method was the immunoSEQ multiplex PCR assay. The multiplex PCR relied on a mix of 60 forward primers for TCR Vbeta segments and 13 reverse primers for TCR Jbeta segments. The CDR3 region of rearranged TCR beta genes was amplified from genomic DNA with a multiplex PCR assay. Amplified TCR beta libraries were sequenced as 87-base-pair reads on the Illumina HiSeq System. As for the authors' bioinformatics: A later analysis counted about 80 million unique TCR beta chains across the 650 to 800 repertoires, and roughly 9.9 million of these chains were shared by at least two donors. To remove PCR and sequencing errors, raw reads were error-corrected and collapsed into unique sequences using a nearest-neighbor algorithm that merged closely related sequences. To assign V, D and J gene segments, CDR3 sequences were aligned to IMGT reference sequences. For a sequence to be retained, a match of at least six nucleotides to both a V gene segment and a J gene segment was required. A rearrangement was called productive if the CDR3 had no stop codons and remained in frame with V and J, and every other rearrangement was called non-productive. CDR3 was defined by IMGT convention, running from the second conserved V-encoded cysteine to the conserved J-encoded phenylalanine. The earlier analysis of around 640 of the donors excluded sequences that lacked an unambiguous match to a single V gene segment. An earlier analysis of about 600 of the donors called V segments functional above 56.7% productive rearrangements and segregating when the between-donor standard deviation exceeded 5%. A statistical classification framework was built to diagnose cytomegalovirus status from the catalog of TCR beta chain sequences. In a later analysis, TCR nucleotide sequences were compared against IMGT/GENE-DB human TR gene sequences so that V and J genes could be assigned. Using the TCRdist pipeline, a later analysis assigned CDR3 sequences along with most-parsimonious VDJ recombination scenarios. In a later analysis, each TCR beta chain was defined by its CDR3 amino acid sequence together with its V-gene family, and reads lacking a unique V-gene family were excluded. As a way to deal with suspected cross-contamination and a sequencing artifact, a later analysis dropped 500 to 700 nucleotide sequences that were highly shared and had low generation probability. For each public chain, a later analysis derived a clonal expansion index from normalized ranks of inferred template counts within each repertoire. A later analysis computed generation probabilities with a VDJ recombination model fitted to out-of-frame rearrangements, and checked the results against IGoR. In a later analysis, TCR-TCR, TCR-HLA and TCR-CMV co-occurrence was scored with hypergeometric tests, and a repertoire-size bias correction was applied to TCR pairs. In a later analysis, false discovery rates were estimated by permuting HLA or CMV assignments 20 times. In a later analysis, co-occurring TCRs were grouped with DBSCAN, and TCRdist sequence similarity was added when clustering was performed within HLA-allele-positive subsets. Repertoires with fewer than 30,000 or more than 120,000 public chains, plus five repertoires with anomalous nucleotide sharing, were excluded from co-occurrence clustering. TCRdb provides this immuneACCESS table in a form limited to in-frame rearrangements. Some clones are lacking; in checked studies, under half of them reflect an unresolved V gene, and why the rest are absent is not known. V, J and clone size are those of that table, while D and trimming were read from the DNA. The sample profile shows some 120,000 clones; more than 80% of them were found once. The top ten constitute under 3.5% of the sample.

Broad study findings and their caveats: Broadly in line with IMGT annotations, most TCR beta V segments showed up in productive rearrangements about 87% or about 30% of the time in an earlier analysis of 587 of the donors. Because the 87-base-pair reads could not distinguish some IMGT-functional V segments, including TRBV6-2 and TRBV6-3, those segments were excluded. In a later analysis, HLA-associated TCR beta chains were found to be more clonally expanded and to have lower generation probabilities than equally common non-associated chains. Presence/absence analyses assumed roughly uniform sequencing depth across donors, an assumption that may not hold. This cohort had only TCR beta chains sequenced, and the lack of alpha or paired-chain data limited which features could be detected. The sequencing pipeline was judged likely to have produced a cluster of highly shared sequence variants as a technical artifact. Assigning TCR associations to individual alleles was difficult when HLA alleles, especially DR and DQ, strongly co-occurred. According to a later analysis, most CMV-associated TCR beta chains appeared to be HLA-restricted, and the HLA associations seemed to be driven largely by CMV exposure. Correlated functional status among segregating V segments might reflect linkage disequilibrium, but an unknown experimental factor could not be ruled out. For the cohort, immune exposure information was limited to CMV serostatus. In a later analysis, some 17,000 TCR beta sequences were associated with specific HLA alleles at a false discovery rate of 0.05. According to a later analysis, TCR association rates differed among HLA loci, with DRB1 alleles showing the most associated TCRs and HLA-C alleles showing the fewest. According to a later genetic analysis, donors in an Asian-associated ancestry cluster had fewer N-insertions in productive TCRs than the approximately 650-donor mean. Most TCR sequences were observed very rarely across donors, whereas some public TCRs were present in many individuals. The study gave a list of around 170 TCR beta chains associated with cytomegalovirus. Because HLA typing was unavailable for some donors at each locus, only the typed subset was used in association tests. In vitro tests confirmed that a few of the cytomegalovirus-associated TCR beta chains recognize cytomegalovirus antigens. In both the original and validation cohorts, the classifier was reported to diagnose cytomegalovirus status with high specificity and sensitivity. A later analysis reported that several top co-occurrence clusters appeared linked to parvovirus B19, influenza, CMV and Epstein-Barr virus. Roughly 17 rarely observed V segments, including chromosome 9 orphons, were excluded from the earlier analysis of 550 to 700 of the donors because counts were too low. A further reported finding was that TCR beta sequences accurately predicted the HLA-A and HLA-B alleles for most subjects in the first cohort. In a later genetic analysis, a missense DCLRE1C variant was associated with V-gene and J-gene trimming of TCR beta chains, and the association was replicated in an independent cohort. The authors suggested that the approach could potentially be extended to other disease states and immunological phenotypes.

The germline V gene gives CDR1 as MNHNS and CDR2 as SASEGT. V lost 7 bases and J lost 1 base, and the count of bases not matched to a germline gene is 5. From the cysteine through the phenylalanine, the CDR3 covers 14 amino acids. The entry retains the CDR3 DNA only, 42 bases that are in frame from base 1. The chain uses TRBV6-1 and TRBJ2-7; TRBD2 aligns with 9 central bases. The sequencing input was PBMCs. This TCR was sampled from a male donor in good health and CMV-seronegative. CDR3 reads: CASTNSGGSYEQYF. The nucleotides read TGTGCCAGCACCAATAGCGGGGGTTCCTACGAGCAGTACTTC.